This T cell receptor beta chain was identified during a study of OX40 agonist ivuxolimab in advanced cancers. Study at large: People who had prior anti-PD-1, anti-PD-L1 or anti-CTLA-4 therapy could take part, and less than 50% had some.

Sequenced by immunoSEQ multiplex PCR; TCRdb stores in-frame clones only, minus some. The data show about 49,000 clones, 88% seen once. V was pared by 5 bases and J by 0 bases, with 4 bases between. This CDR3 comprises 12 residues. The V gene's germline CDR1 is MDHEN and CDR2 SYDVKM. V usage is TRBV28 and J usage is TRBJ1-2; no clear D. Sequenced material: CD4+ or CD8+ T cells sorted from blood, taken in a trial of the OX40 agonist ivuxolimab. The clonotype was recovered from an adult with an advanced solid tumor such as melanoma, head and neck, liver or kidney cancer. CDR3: CASSPANYGYTF. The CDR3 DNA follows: TGTGCCAGCAGTCCCGCTAACTATGGCTACACCTTC.